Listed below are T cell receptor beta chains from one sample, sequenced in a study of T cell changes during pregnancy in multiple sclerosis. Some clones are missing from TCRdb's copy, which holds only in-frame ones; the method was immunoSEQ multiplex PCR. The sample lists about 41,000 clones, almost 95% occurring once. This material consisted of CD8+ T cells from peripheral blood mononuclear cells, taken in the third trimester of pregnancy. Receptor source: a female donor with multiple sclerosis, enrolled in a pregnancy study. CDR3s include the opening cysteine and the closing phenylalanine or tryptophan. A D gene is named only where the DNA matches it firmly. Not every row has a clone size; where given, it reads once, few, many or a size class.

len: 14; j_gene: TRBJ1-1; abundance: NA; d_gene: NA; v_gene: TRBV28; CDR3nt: TGTGCCAGCAGTTTGAGGTACGGGAACACTGAAGCTTTCTTT; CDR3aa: CASSLRYGNTEAFF
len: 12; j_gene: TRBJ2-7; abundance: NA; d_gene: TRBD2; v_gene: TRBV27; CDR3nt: TGTGCCACCCACGGCCGGGGGGACGAGCAGTACTTC; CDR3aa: CATHGRGDEQYF
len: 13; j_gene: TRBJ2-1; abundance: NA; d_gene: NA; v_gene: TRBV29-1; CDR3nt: TGCAGCGTTGGGGGAACTAGTACGAATGAGCAGTTCTTC; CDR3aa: CSVGGTSTNEQFF
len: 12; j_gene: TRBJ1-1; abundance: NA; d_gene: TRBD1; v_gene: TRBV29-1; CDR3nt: TGCAGCGTCGCACAGGGGGGCACTGAAGCTTTCTTT; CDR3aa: CSVAQGGTEAFF
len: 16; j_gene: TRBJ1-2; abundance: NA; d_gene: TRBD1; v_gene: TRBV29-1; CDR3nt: TGCAGCGTTGAAGCCCTATCCGGGACAGGGAACTATGGCTACACCTTC; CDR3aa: CSVEALSGTGNYGYTF
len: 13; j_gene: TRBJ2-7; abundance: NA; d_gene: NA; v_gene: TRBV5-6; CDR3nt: TGTGCCAGCAGCTTCCAGGGGAACTACGAGCAGTACTTC; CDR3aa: CASSFQGNYEQYF
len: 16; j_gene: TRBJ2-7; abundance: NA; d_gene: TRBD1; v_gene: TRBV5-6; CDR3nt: TGTGCCAGCAGCTTGGTCCGGGGACAGGGTTCCTACGAGCAGTACTTC; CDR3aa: CASSLVRGQGSYEQYF
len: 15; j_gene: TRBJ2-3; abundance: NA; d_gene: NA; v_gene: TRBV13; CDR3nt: TGTGCCAGCAGCTTACTAGCTTCCCCCACAGATACGCAGTATTTT; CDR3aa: CASSLLASPTDTQYF
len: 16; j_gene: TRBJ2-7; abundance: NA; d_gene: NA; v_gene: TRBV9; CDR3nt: TGTGCCAGCAGCGCACACCCAGGGGCTGCTGATTACGAGCAGTACTTC; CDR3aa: CASSAHPGAADYEQYF
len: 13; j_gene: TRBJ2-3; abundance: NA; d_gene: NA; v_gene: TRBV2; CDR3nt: TGTGCCAGCAAGGTGCACGGGGCAGATACGCAGTATTTT; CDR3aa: CASKVHGADTQYF
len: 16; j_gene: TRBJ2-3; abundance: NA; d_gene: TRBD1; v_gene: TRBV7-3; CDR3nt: TGTGCCAGCAGCTTAATATCCGGTCAGGGGGCAGATACGCAGTATTTT; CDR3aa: CASSLISGQGADTQYF
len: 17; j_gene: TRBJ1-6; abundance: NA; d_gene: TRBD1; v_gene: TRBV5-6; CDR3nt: TGTGCCAGCAGCGACGACAGGGAAGGCTCCTATAATTCACCCCTCCACTTT; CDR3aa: CASSDDREGSYNSPLHF
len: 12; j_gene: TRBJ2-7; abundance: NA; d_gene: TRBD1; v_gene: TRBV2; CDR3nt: TGTGCCAGGAGGGGACAGGGAAACGAGCAGTACTTC; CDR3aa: CARRGQGNEQYF
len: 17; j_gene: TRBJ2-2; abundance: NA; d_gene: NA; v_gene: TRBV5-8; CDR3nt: TGTGCCAGCAGCCCCCCACCAGGGGCTAGGGTAGGCGGGGAGCTGTTTTTT; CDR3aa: CASSPPPGARVGGELFF
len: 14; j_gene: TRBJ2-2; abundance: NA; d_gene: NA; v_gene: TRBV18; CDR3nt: TGTGCCAGCTCAGAGGGCAGGAGCACCGGGGAGCTGTTTTTT; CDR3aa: CASSEGRSTGELFF
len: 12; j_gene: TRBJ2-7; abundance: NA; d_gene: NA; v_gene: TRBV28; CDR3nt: TGTGCCAGCAGTCAACGACTGAACGAGCAGTACTTC; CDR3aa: CASSQRLNEQYF
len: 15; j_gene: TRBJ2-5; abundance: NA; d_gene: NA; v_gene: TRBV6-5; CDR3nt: TGTGCCAGCAGTCTGCAGGGTTTTGGCCAAGAGACCCAGTACTTC; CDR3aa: CASSLQGFGQETQYF
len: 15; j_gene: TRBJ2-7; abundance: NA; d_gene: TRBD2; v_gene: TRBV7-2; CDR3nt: TGTGCCAGCAGCAGCGGACTAGCGGGACCCTACGAGCAGTACTTC; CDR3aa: CASSSGLAGPYEQYF
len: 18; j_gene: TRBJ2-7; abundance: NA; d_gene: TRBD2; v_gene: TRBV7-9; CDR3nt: TGTGCCAGCAGCGGTTGGGCTAGCGGGCATAACGCTGGCTACGAGCAGTACTTC; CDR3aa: CASSGWASGHNAGYEQYF
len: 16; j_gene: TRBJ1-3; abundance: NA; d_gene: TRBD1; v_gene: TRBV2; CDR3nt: TGTGCCAGCAGCCTTAGGGACAGGAGCTCTGGAAACACCATATATTTT; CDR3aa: CASSLRDRSSGNTIYF
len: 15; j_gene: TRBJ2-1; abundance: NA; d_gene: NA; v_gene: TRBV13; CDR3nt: TGTGCCAGCAGCTTAGCGGGGCGGGGCTACAATGAGCAGTTCTTC; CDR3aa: CASSLAGRGYNEQFF
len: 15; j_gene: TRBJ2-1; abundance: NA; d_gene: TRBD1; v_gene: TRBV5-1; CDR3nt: TGCGCCAGCAGCCAAACGGACAGGGATTACAATGAGCAGTTCTTC; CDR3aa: CASSQTDRDYNEQFF
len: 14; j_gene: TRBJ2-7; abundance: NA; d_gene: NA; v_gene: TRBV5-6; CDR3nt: TGTGCCAGCAGCTCCGGTGGTAGCTCCTACGAGCAGTACTTC; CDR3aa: CASSSGGSSYEQYF
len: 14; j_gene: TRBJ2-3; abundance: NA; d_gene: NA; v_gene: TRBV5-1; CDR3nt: TGCGCCAGCAGCTTGGTAACTAGCACAGATACGCAGTATTTT; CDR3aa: CASSLVTSTDTQYF
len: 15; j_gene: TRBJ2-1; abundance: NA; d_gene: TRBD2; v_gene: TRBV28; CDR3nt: TGTGCCAGCAGTGTTCCGGGACTAGCGAACAATGAGCAGTTCTTC; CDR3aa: CASSVPGLANNEQFF
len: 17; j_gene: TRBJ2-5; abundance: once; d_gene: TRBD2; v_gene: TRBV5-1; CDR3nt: TGCGCCAGCAGCTTGGCCGGGACTAGCGGCCTCCAAGAGACCCAGTACTTC; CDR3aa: CASSLAGTSGLQETQYF
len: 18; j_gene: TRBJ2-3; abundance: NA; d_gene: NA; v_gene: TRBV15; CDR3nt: TGTGCCACCAGCAGAGAAGGGTTAGGGGGTTCTAGCACAGATACGCAGTATTTT; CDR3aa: CATSREGLGGSSTDTQYF
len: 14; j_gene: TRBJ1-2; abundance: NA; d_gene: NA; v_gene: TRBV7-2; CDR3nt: TGTGCCAGCAGCCCCCCGGGGTGGAACTATGGCTACACCTTC; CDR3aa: CASSPPGWNYGYTF
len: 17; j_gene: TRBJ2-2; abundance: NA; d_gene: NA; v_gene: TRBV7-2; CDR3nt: TGTGCCAGCAGCTTAGACAGGGGACGGGCTAGCGCCGGGGAGCTGTTTTTT; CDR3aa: CASSLDRGRASAGELFF
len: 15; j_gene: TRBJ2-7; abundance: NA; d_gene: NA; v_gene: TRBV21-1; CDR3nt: TGTGCCAACCTATGGGGCGGGATCTGCTCCTACGAGCAGTACTTC; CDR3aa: CANLWGGICSYEQYF